These T cell receptor beta chains were read from a single sample in a study of blood T cell repertoires in COVID-19. Data came from immunoSEQ multiplex PCR; TCRdb stores just in-frame clones and leaves some out. The sample lists approximately 170,000 clones, approximately 85% occurring once. The sample comprised peripheral blood. The receptors here all came from a man older than 75 with COVID-19, enrolled during active disease. Each CDR3 is given with its conserved first and last residue. A D gene is named only where the DNA matches it firmly. Not all rows give a size; the values are once, few, many and, for expanded clones, a class.

v_gene	abundance	j_gene	d_gene	CDR3nt	CDR3aa
TRBV2	once	TRBJ1-2	-	TGTGCCAGCAGTGGAGGGAAGGGTATCTATGGCTACACCTTC	CASSGGKGIYGYTF
TRBV2	once	TRBJ1-5	-	TGTGCCAGCTCCCTCTACGGTCGGAGCAATCAGCCCCAGCATTTT	CASSLYGRSNQPQHF
TRBV5-5	few	TRBJ1-1	TRBD1	TGTGCCAGCACCTTCCGGACAGGGGGTTCCACTGAAGCTTTCTTT	CASTFRTGGSTEAFF
TRBV7-9	-	TRBJ1-3	-	TGTGCCAGCAGCTCAGGGCCAAGCTCTGGAAACACCATATATTTT	CASSSGPSSGNTIYF
TRBV20-1	few	TRBJ1-5	TRBD1	TGCAGTGCTAGTGGTATTGGGGCGACAGGGACTCAGCCCCAGCATTTT	CSASGIGATGTQPQHF
TRBV11-2	-	TRBJ1-2	-	TGTGCCAGCAGCTTCGGCGGTGGAGATAACTATGGCTACACCTTC	CASSFGGGDNYGYTF
TRBV19	-	TRBJ1-5	TRBD1	TGTGCCAGTACTCGGACAGGGATGCAACAGCCCCAGCATTTT	CASTRTGMQQPQHF
TRBV5-1	-	TRBJ2-5	TRBD2	TGCGCCAGCAGCTTTGGGACTAGCGGGGGGGTAGAGACCCAGTACTTC	CASSFGTSGGVETQYF
TRBV25-1	few	TRBJ2-7	-	TGTGCCAGCAGTGAATCGGGGCAGGGGACGGAAGAGCAGTACTTC	CASSESGQGTEEQYF
TRBV6-2/TRBV6-3	-	TRBJ1-2	-	TGTGCCAGCAGTTACCACCAGGGGAACTATGGCTACACCTTC	CASSYHQGNYGYTF
TRBV5-1	-	TRBJ2-1	TRBD1	TGCGCCAGCAGCTCCCCGGGACAGGGGAGAGGTGAGCAGTTCTTC	CASSSPGQGRGEQFF
TRBV18	-	TRBJ2-1	-	TGTGCCAGCTCCGCCGGGGTCGGTAATGAGCAGTTCTTC	CASSAGVGNEQFF
TRBV9	-	TRBJ2-1	TRBD1	TGTGCCAGCAGTCCTAGGGACAGGGTTAACAATGAGCAGTTCTTC	CASSPRDRVNNEQFF
TRBV3-1/TRBV3-2	-	TRBJ2-3	TRBD2	TGTGCCAGCAGGAGGACTAGCGGGGCCTTGGTGGATACGCAGTATTTT	CASRRTSGALVDTQYF
TRBV2	-	TRBJ2-5	-	TGTGCCAGCAGTTCGGACAGCCAAGAGACCCAGTACTTC	CASSSDSQETQYF